This T cell receptor beta chain emerged from a study of CD8 T cells in cerebrospinal fluid in Alzheimer's disease (dated by TCRdb to 2019 to 2021). For the wider study: CSF T cell clonal expansion was assessed with two single-cell approaches: plate-based nested PCR sequencing and droplet-based sequencing. This study tested whether clonally expanded T cells could be found in cerebrospinal fluid from healthy elderly individuals and from patients with neurodegenerative disease. In the droplet-based CSF analysis comparing patients with controls, there were ten or so healthy controls (around 11,000 cells) and ten or so patients with MCI or Alzheimer's disease (10,391 cells). CSF gene-expression analysis, which included Parkinson's disease patients, covered under 30 samples in total. General findings and caveats noted by the study authors: The EBV-specific clones were neither the most highly expanded clones nor enriched among patients. When the data were pooled, most of the 6 Alzheimer's patients but only 1 of 10 healthy subjects had a highly expanded clone, defined as one making up at least 3% of TCRs. The largest CSF clone made up a higher percentage of TCRs in patients with MCI or Alzheimer's disease than in controls. The authors cautioned that detecting EBV-specific TCRs in CSF does not establish a causal link between EBV and Alzheimer's disease. The overall clonality comparison included only samples with detectable clones (roughly eleven healthy, 5 MCI, 5 AD, 6 PD).

Libraries were prepared through 10x single-cell sequencing. CSF cells were profiled with 10X Genomics single-cell V(D)J and 5' gene-expression libraries. An Illumina NextSeq550 was used to sequence CSF single-cell TCR libraries. Processing in the source paper ran as follows. V(D)J reads were aligned to the vdj-GRCh38 alts ensemble 2.0.0 reference and processed with the Cell Ranger vdj pipeline. Clonotypes were defined as cell barcodes sharing the same set of productive CDR3 nucleotide sequences. Clonotype information was added to Seurat v3.0 gene-expression metadata to link clonality with transcriptional profiles. Exclusion was applied to CSF cells with more than 1,800 genes, more than 7,500 UMIs or more than 10% mitochondrial reads. To find TCRs with known antigen specificity, CDR3-beta sequences were matched against VDJdb. Clone sharing was examined by network analysis using the R package qgraph, in which only TCRs with complete alpha and beta chains were included. Through TCRdb reprocessing, the reads give one entry per CDR3 protein sequence; DNA is omitted. For this entry, the V and J calls and clone size follow TCRdb and not the study's own pipeline. The record for this sample contains under 800 distinct CDR3 sequences. Of the sample, 30% to 40% falls within the top ten clones.

No count is recorded, though its frequency marks this clonotype as medium-sized (0.01 to 0.1%). Its antigen is still unknown. For CDR1 and CDR2, the germline V gene lists MNHNS and SASEGT. Inclusive of the bounding cysteine and phenylalanine, the CDR3 is 14 residues long. The protein alone is recorded here. Acute infectious disease was absent in all participants, and all participants were in good physical condition. Biomarkers including neurofilament, amyloid-beta and tau were used to confirm neurodegeneration in the patients. A live/dead marker was used to sort live CSF cells for droplet-based sequencing. CSF was obtained by lumbar puncture, and immune cells were pelleted by centrifugation at 300g. Each CSF sample was examined for red blood cells, and any sample with blood contamination was excluded. CSF cells were cryopreserved by placing the cells in freezing medium, freezing the cells overnight at -80 degrees C, and then storing the cells in liquid nitrogen. CSF samples were stored for less than seven months before analysis.

The source material was cerebrospinal fluid. The receptor was isolated from a human donor with Alzheimer's disease. The sequence is built from TRBV6-1 and TRBJ2-4; the D gene TCRdb calls, TRBD1, cannot be checked with no DNA. The CDR3 region has the sequence CASSEAGAVNIQYF.